The present TCR beta chain was sequenced within a study of shared clonotypes between healthy human individuals (dated by TCRdb to about 2020). Looking at the study overall: The cohort comprised two women and a few men aged 18 to 49 years. Per donor, three plates each were used for CD4 naive and CD4 memory, two for CD8 naive, and one for CD8 memory. The study deeply sequenced blood TCR repertoires of several healthy adults to estimate repertoire size and the extent of clonotype sharing between individuals. To increase sequencing depth and limit assay-specific biases, different laboratories used diverse techniques to prepare libraries and sequence TCR repertoires. Each donor's leukapheresis produced roughly between about 0.9 and 9.5 billion PBMCs. Study-level results and caveats: Sampling was restricted to blood, and TCR repertoires in tissue are likely to differ from TCR repertoires in blood. Across a few donors, roughly 5% of naive CD4, approximately 3.6% of naive CD8, approximately 2.5% of memory CD4, and 0.4% of memory CD8 clonotypes were shared. The small number of donors limited the genetic and exposure-history diversity represented. Larger estimated clonotype richness was generally found for naive subsets than for memory subsets. Clonotypes shared by all four sorted-subset donors showed higher generation probabilities than non-shared clonotypes. Based on pairwise subsampling, the degree of clonotype sharing among donors was expected to be affected by sequencing depth. Even with the large sequencing depth, rarefaction of the sorted-subset datasets indicated that sequencing was incomplete.

CD8 naive samples were CD45RO-negative cells positively selected for CCR7, giving a CD45RA+CCR7+ population that excluded TemRA cells. Donors were healthy HIV-negative adults with no recently reported acute infections or vaccinations. Every donor was a Caucasian adult residing in Nashville, Tennessee, USA. Blood was collected by leukapheresis, and PBMCs were isolated by Ficoll-Histopaque density gradient centrifugation and then cryopreserved in liquid nitrogen vapor phase. Purity and quantity of every magnetically sorted T cell population were checked by analytical flow cytometry. Each sorted fraction had its genomic DNA isolated and then quantified by UV absorbance on a Nanodrop 2000c. Using the deep immunoSEQ assay, TCR CDR3 regions were amplified from genomic DNA by multiplex PCR. Extracted genomic DNA from each cell subset was distributed evenly across all wells of several immunoSEQ 96-well plates, and each plate was treated as a replicate. For sorted subsets, approximately 200 ng of genomic DNA, equivalent to 30,000 or so T cell genomes, went into each replicate PCR. Purified libraries were quantified with a Qubit 3.0 fluorometer, sized on a Bioanalyzer 2100, and re-quantified with the KAPA Library Quantification kit. Every immunoSEQ 96-well plate was sequenced on a separate single-read 150-cycle Illumina NextSeq 550 flow cell. The study's processing was this. Because the immunoSEQ output held only junctional sequences and lacked quality scores, the filtering could not match the filtering applied to full-length reads. Sequences were annotated with PyIR, a Python wrapper for IgBLAST v1.9, and V/J genes and CDR3 were assigned using IMGT germline references. Any read was removed if the V/J assignment was weak (E-value above 1e-6), the CDR3 was missing, or the read contained stop codons, out-of-frame junctions, or ambiguous translated residues. V3J clonotypes were defined as sequences sharing the same inferred V gene, J gene, and CDR3 amino acid sequence. To compute the percentage overlap between repertoires, the number of shared unique clonotypes was divided by the size of the smaller repertoire. Repertoire richness was assessed with RTK rarefaction, the Chao1 estimator, and Recon v2.1 estimates of unobserved clonotypes. For all TCRbeta clonotypes obtained by the gDNA method from a few donors, generation probabilities were computed with OLGA. This immuneACCESS table, as held by TCRdb, lists in-frame sequences with V and J called but not all clones. Of the missing ones, under half trace to an unresolved V gene in checked studies; the others have no known cause. From that table come the V and J calls and clone size; the DNA was used to work out D and trimming. This sample holds around 2.1 million clones; about 93% were observed only once. About 1.8% of the sample rests with the top ten.

Notes on this clone: This clone's antigen is unknown. No much larger clonotype is one base removed from it; base qualities were not supplied. The same CDR3 arises from other DNA sequences in this sample as well.

The germline V gene (reference sequence) supplies CDR1 MNHEY and CDR2 SMNVEV. From the cysteine through the phenylalanine, the CDR3 covers 11 amino acids. The kept DNA is CDR3 alone, 33 bases in frame from the first base. At the junction V is shortened by 5 bases and J by 4 bases, with 5 bases in between. The chain is assembled from TRBV27 and TRBJ1-2; confidence is insufficient to name the D gene. Sequencing input: naive CD8+ T cells from PBMCs. The cell subset or site tag for this specimen amounts to: CD45RA+CCR7+. This clonotype originated in a man in his late teens or twenties in good health. Some clones in this sample may be carry-over from other donors' samples. The CDR3 here reads CASSPGYGYTF. The base sequence is TGTGCCAGCAGTCCTGGCTATGGCTACACCTTC.